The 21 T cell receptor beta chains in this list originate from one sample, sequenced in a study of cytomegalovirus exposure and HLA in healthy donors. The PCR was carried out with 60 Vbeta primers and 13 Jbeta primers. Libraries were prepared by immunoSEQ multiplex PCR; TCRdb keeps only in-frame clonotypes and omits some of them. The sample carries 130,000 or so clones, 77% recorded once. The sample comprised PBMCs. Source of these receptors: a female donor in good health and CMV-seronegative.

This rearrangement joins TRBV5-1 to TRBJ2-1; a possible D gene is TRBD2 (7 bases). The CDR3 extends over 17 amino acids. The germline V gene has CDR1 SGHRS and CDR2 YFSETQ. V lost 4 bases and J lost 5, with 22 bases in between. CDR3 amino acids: CASSPGEGGTRDNEQFF. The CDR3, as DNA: TGCGCCAGCAGCCCGGGCGAGGGGGGGACAAGAGACAATGAGCAGTTCTTC.

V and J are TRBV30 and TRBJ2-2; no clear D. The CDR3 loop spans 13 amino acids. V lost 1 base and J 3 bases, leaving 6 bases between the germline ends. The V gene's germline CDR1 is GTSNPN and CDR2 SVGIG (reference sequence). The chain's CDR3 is CAWSAHYTGELFF. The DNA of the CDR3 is TGTGCCTGGAGTGCGCACTACACCGGGGAGCTGTTTTTT.

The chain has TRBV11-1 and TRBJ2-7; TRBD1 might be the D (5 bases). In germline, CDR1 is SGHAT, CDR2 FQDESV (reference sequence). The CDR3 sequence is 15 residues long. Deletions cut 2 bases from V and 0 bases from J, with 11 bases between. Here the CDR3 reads CASSLNPQGSYEQYF. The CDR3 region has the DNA TGTGCCAGCAGCTTAAATCCCCAGGGCTCCTACGAGCAGTACTTC.

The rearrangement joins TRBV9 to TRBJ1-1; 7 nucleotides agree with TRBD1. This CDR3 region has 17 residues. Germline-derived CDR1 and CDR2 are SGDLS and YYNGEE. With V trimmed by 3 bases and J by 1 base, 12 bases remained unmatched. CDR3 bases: TGTGCCAGCAGCGCACCACATACGGGGGACAGGAACACTGAAGCTTTCTTT. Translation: CASSAPHTGDRNTEAFF. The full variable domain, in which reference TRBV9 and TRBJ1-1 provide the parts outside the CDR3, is DSGVTQTPKHLITATGQRVTLRCSPRSGDLSVYWYQQSLDQGLQFLIQYYNGEERAKGNILERFSAQQFPDLHSELNLSSLELGDSALYFCASSAPHTGDRNTEAFFGQGTRLTVV.

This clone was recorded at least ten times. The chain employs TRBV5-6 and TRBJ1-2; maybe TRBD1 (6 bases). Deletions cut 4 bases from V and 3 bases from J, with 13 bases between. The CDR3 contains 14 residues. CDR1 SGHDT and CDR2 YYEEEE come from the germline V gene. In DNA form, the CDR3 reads TGTGCCAGCAGCCTCGGACAGCCCTACTATGGCTACACCTTC. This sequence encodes CASSLGQPYYGYTF.

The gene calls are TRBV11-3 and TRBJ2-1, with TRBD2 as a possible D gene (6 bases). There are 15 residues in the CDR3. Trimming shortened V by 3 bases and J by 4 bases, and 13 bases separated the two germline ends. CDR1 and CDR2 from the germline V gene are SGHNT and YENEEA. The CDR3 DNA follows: TGTGCCAGCAGCTTCTTGCTAGCGCCTTACAATGAGCAGTTCTTC. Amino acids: CASSFLLAPYNEQFF.

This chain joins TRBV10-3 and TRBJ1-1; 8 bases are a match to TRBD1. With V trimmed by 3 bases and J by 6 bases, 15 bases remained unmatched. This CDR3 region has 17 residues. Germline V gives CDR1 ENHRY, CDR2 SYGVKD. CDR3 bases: TGTGCCATCAGTGATTCTTCAATGAACAGGGGGTCGGCTGAAGCTTTCTTT. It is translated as CAISDSSMNRGSAEAFF.

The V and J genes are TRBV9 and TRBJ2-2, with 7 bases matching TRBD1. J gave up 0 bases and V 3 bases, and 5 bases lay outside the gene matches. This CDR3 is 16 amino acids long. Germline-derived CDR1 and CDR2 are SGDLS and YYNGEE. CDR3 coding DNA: TGTGCCAGCAGCGCTGGACAGGTCGCGAACACCGGGGAGCTGTTTTTT. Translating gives CASSAGQVANTGELFF.

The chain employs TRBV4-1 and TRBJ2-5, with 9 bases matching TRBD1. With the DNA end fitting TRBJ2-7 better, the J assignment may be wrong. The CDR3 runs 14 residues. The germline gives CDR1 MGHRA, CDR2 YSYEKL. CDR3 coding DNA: TGCGCCAGCAGCCGGACAGGGGAGCCCTACGAGCAGTACTTC. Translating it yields CASSRTGEPYEQYF.

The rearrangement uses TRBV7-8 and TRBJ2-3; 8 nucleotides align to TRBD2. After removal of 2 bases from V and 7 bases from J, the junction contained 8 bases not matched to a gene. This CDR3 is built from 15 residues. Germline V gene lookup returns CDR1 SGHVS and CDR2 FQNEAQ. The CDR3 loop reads CASSLSRGGFNTQYF. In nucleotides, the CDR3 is TGTGCCAGCAGCTTAAGTCGGGGGGGATTTAATACGCAGTATTTT.

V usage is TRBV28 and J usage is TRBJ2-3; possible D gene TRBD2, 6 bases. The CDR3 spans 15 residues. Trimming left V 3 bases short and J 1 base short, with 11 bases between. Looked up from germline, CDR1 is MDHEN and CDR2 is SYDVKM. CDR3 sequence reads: CASSLPAGRTDTQYF. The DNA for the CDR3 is TGTGCCAGCAGTTTGCCCGCGGGACGCACAGATACGCAGTATTTT.

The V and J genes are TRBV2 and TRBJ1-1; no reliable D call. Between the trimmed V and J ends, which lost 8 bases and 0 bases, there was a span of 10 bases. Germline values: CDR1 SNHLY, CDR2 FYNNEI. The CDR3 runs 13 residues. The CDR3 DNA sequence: TGTGCCAGCGTGGCGAGGGTGAACACTGAAGCTTTCTTT. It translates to CASVARVNTEAFF.

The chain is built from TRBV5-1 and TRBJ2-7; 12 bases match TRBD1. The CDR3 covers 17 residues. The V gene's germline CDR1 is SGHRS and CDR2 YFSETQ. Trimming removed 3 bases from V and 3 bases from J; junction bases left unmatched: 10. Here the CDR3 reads CASSYTTGTGGNYEQYF. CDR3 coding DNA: TGCGCCAGCAGCTATACAACCGGGACAGGGGGCAACTACGAGCAGTACTTC.

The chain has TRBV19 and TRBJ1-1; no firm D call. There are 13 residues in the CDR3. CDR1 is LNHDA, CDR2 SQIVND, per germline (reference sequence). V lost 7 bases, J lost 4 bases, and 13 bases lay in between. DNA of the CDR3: TGTGCCAGTATATACGAAGAGGGCACTGAAGCTTTCTTT. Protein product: CASIYEEGTEAFF.

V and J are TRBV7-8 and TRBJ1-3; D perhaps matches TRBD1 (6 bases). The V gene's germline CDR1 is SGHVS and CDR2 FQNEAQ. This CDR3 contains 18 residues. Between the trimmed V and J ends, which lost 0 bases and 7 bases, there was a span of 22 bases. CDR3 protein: CASSLARPGTPGGNTIYF. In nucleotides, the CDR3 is TGTGCCAGCAGCTTAGCGCGACCCGGGACCCCTGGGGGCAACACCATATATTTT.

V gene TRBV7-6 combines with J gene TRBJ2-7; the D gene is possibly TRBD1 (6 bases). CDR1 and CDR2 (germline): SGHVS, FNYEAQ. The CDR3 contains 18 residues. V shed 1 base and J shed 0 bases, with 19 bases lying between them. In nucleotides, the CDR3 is TGTGCCAGCAGCTTAGGGGATCCAGGGGTCTACAGCTCCTACGAGCAGTACTTC. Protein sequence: CASSLGDPGVYSSYEQYF.

CDR3 amino acids: CASSGWTGGPFEQYF. CDR3 coding DNA: TGTGCCAGCAGTGGGTGGACAGGGGGGCCTTTCGAGCAGTACTTC. The chain is built from TRBV2 and TRBJ2-7; 10 bases map to TRBD1. CDR3 size: 15 residues. V trimming: 4 bases; J trimming: 6 bases; junction bases outside the gene matches: 9. Germline V gives CDR1 SNHLY, CDR2 FYNNEI. The whole variable domain, remainder taken from reference TRBV2 and TRBJ2-7, is EPEVTQTPSHQVTQMGQEVILRCVPISNHLYFYWYRQILGQKVEFLVSFYNNEISEKSEIFDDQFSVERPDGSNFTLKIRSTKLEDSAMYFCASSGWTGGPFEQYFGPGTRLTVT.

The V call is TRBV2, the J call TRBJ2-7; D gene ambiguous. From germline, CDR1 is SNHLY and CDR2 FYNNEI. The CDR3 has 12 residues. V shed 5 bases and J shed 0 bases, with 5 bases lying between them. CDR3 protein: CASSRSSYEQYF. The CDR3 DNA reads TGTGCCAGCAGTAGGAGCTCCTACGAGCAGTACTTC.

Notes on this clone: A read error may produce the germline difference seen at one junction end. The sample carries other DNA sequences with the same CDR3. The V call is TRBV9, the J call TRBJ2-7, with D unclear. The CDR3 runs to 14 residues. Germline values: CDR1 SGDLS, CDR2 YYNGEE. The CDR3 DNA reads TGCGCCAGCAGCGTAGGCCCAGAAACCTACGAGCAGTACTTC. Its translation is CASSVGPETYEQYF.

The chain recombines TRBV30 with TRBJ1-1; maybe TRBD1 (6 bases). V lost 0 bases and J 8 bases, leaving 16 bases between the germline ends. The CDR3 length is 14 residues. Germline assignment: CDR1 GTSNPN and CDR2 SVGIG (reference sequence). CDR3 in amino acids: CAWSVLLGGREAFF. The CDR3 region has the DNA TGTGCCTGGAGTGTACTCCTAGGGGGAAGGGAAGCTTTCTTT.

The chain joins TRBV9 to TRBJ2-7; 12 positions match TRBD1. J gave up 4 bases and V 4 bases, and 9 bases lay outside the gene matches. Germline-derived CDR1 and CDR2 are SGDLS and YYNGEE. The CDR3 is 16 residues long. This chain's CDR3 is CASSPGTGQGAYEQYF. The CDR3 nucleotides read TGTGCCAGCAGCCCCGGGACGGGACAGGGGGCTTACGAGCAGTACTTC.